These 32 T cell receptor beta chains share one sample of origin, sequenced in a study of cytomegalovirus exposure and HLA in healthy donors. Researchers ran the PCR with 60 Vbeta and 13 Jbeta primers. The method was immunoSEQ multiplex PCR; TCRdb's version includes in-frame clones alone and lacks a portion of them. There are 95,000 to 100,000 clones in the sample; around three quarters occur only once, and 2% to 2.5% lies in the top ten. Specimen: PBMCs. The receptors come from a man aged 40-50 years in good health and CMV-seronegative.

V and J are TRBV19 and TRBJ2-3; 11 bases are a match to TRBD2. Germline V gene sequence: CDR1 LNHDA, CDR2 SQIVND (reference sequence). The CDR3 contains 15 residues. J lost 6 bases, V lost 1 base, and 3 bases had no gene match. The CDR3, as DNA: TGTGCCAGTAGTATAGTCACTAGCGGGAGTGATACGCAGTATTTT. As protein: CASSIVTSGSDTQYF.

The chain couples TRBV4-3 to TRBJ1-4, with 8 bases aligning to TRBD1. This CDR3 has 16 amino acids. V dropped 1 base and J dropped 10; count of bases not matched to a gene: 11. The germline V gene has CDR1 LGHNA and CDR2 YSLEER. The CDR3 loop reads CASSQGGQASYIKLFF. The CDR3 bases are TGCGCCAGCAGCCAAGGGGGACAGGCAAGCTATATAAAACTGTTTTTT.

In its sample, this clone was seen a few times. This chain links TRBV6-5 with TRBJ1-3; D perhaps matches TRBD1 (6 bases). The germline V gene has CDR1 MNHEY and CDR2 SVGAGI. The ends were cut back, 6 bases at V and 4 bases at J, with 16 bases in the middle. The CDR3 spans 15 residues. The CDR3 is CASSSATGGGNTIYF. DNA of the CDR3: TGTGCCAGCAGCTCCGCCACGGGGGGCGGAAACACCATATATTTT.

Comments on this clone: Germline and junction disagree at one end, which may indicate a read error. This sequence joins TRBV7-2 and TRBJ2-1; D is possibly TRBD1 (5 bases). Germline values: CDR1 SGHTA, CDR2 FQGNSA. The CDR3 runs to 14 residues. CDR3 region: CASSPPPEDKEQFF. Here the CDR3 DNA reads TGTGCCAGCAGCCCCCCGCCAGAGGACAAGGAGCAGTTCTTC.

V is TRBV7-2 and J is TRBJ2-2; D perhaps matches TRBD2 (5 bases). The CDR3 spans 13 residues. CDR1 is SGHTA and CDR2 is FQGNSA in the germline V gene. V lost 1 base to trimming and J lost 6 bases, with 6 bases between them. CDR3 sequence: CASSLVGAGELFF. The CDR3 nucleotides are TGTGCCAGCAGCTTAGTGGGAGCCGGGGAGCTGTTTTTT.

This clone showed up just once. The germline gene is not matched at one end of the junction; a read error may be the cause. V usage is TRBV7-2 and J usage is TRBJ2-6, with a weak D call TRBD1 (5 bases). CDR1 and CDR2 (germline): SGHTA, FQGNSA. CDR3 size: 16 residues. Here the CDR3 reads CASSYFDGSGANALTF. CDR3 sequence (DNA): TGTGCCAGCAGCTATTTTGACGGGTCTGGGGCCAACGCCCTGACTTTC.

V and J are TRBV5-1 and TRBJ1-2, with 7 nucleotides matching TRBD1. Germline CDR1 and CDR2: SGHRS and YFSETQ. The CDR3 extends over 17 amino acids. Trimming cost V 0 bases and J 6 bases; bases outside gene matches: 14. The CDR3 region has the DNA TGCGCCAGCAGCTTGGACTCCGGGACAGCCCTACAGAATGGCTACACCTTC. Protein: CASSLDSGTALQNGYTF.

V gene TRBV7-9 combines with J gene TRBJ2-5; possible D gene TRBD2, 5 bases. This CDR3 spans 12 amino acids. CDR1 and CDR2 (germline): SEHNR, FQNEAQ (reference sequence). Trimming took 8 bases from V and 3 from J, leaving 10 bases between them. As DNA, the CDR3 is TGTGCCAGCGGAGGTGGTAAAGAGACCCAGTACTTC. It codes for CASGGGKETQYF.

V gene TRBV7-9 combines with J gene TRBJ1-5; maybe TRBD1 (6 bases). The CDR3 totals 18 residues. The germline V and J ends were trimmed by 4 bases and 9 bases, with 28 bases remaining between them. Looked up from germline, CDR1 is SEHNR and CDR2 is FQNEAQ (reference sequence). CDR3 sequence (DNA): TGTGCCAGCAGCTCGGAGGCCGGACAGCCCAGCCGCCAGAGGCCCCAGCATTTT. Protein product: CASSSEAGQPSRQRPQHF.

The chain recombines TRBV19 with TRBJ1-1; possibly TRBD1 for D (6 bases). Germline V lookup: CDR1 LNHDA, CDR2 SQIVND (reference sequence). This CDR3 region has 13 residues. With 6 bases removed from V and 4 bases from J, the gap between germline ends came to 12 bases. In DNA, the CDR3 is TGTGCCAGTAGAGGGGGGGCTATCACTGAAGCTTTCTTT. Its protein product is CASRGGAITEAFF.

This sequence joins TRBV28 and TRBJ1-1; D gene unclear. The germline V gene has CDR1 MDHEN and CDR2 SYDVKM. The CDR3 sequence is 14 residues long. Trimming left V 7 bases short and J 0 bases short, with 12 bases between. As DNA, the CDR3 is TGTGCCAGCAAGAGGGAGCCGATGAACACTGAAGCTTTCTTT. Protein product: CASKREPMNTEAFF.

The chain uses TRBV5-1 and TRBJ1-3, with a weak D call TRBD1 (5 bases). V was clipped by 5 bases and J by 4 bases, with 16 bases between them. This CDR3 has 15 amino acids. CDR1 and CDR2 from the germline V gene are SGHRS and YFSETQ. DNA of the CDR3: TGCGCCAGCAGTTCAGGGTCCCCCGGAGGAAACACCATATATTTT. Encoded protein: CASSSGSPGGNTIYF.

This chain links TRBV29-1 with TRBJ2-2; 7 positions agree with TRBD1. The CDR3 length is 13 residues. Unmatched junction bases numbered 2, after V lost 3 bases and J lost 4 bases. CDR1 SQVTM and CDR2 ANQGSEA come from the germline V gene. The chain's CDR3 is CSVDRQGTGELFF. The CDR3 coding sequence is TGCAGCGTTGACAGACAGGGCACCGGGGAGCTGTTTTTT.

V is TRBV5-8 and J is TRBJ2-5, with 7 positions matching TRBD1. The V gene end was trimmed by 1 base and the J gene end by 1 base; junction bases not matched to a gene: 4. The germline V gene has CDR1 SGHTS and CDR2 YDEGEE. The CDR3 is made up of 15 amino acids. In DNA form, the CDR3 reads TGTGCCAGCAGCTTGCTCCGGGACAGCCAAGAGACCCAGTACTTC. Translating it yields CASSLLRDSQETQYF.

This sequence joins TRBV5-1 and TRBJ2-3; D might be TRBD1 (6 bases). The CDR3 is 14 amino acids. V lost 0 bases and J lost 5, with 10 bases in between. The germline gives CDR1 SGHRS, CDR2 YFSETQ. The chain's CDR3 is CASSLGGPRDTQYF. For the CDR3, the DNA is TGCGCCAGCAGCTTGGGGGGGCCCAGAGATACGCAGTATTTT. Full variable domain (missing parts from reference TRBV5-1 and TRBJ2-3): KAGVTQTPRYLIKTRGQQVTLSCSPISGHRSVSWYQQTPGQGLQFLFEYFSETQRNKGNFPGRFSGRQFSNSRSEMNVSTLELGDSALYLCASSLGGPRDTQYFGPGTRLTVL.

In nucleotides, the CDR3 is TGTGCCAGCAGCGTAGATCCTCTCGGGGACAGTGGAGGACTGTTTTTT. Its protein is CASSVDPLGDSGGLFF. This chain uses TRBV9 with TRBJ1-4; 7 bases are shared with TRBD1. Germline-derived CDR1 and CDR2 are SGDLS and YYNGEE. Trimming cost V 0 bases and J 13 bases; bases outside gene matches: 15. The CDR3 contains 16 residues.

The chain joins TRBV29-1 to TRBJ1-2; no firm D call. V was shortened by 3 bases and J by 1 base, with 12 bases between the two germline ends. Germline lookup yields CDR1 SQVTM and CDR2 ANQGSEA. This CDR3 comprises 14 residues. The CDR3 spells CSVDQRRDNYGYTF. The CDR3 nucleotides read TGCAGCGTTGATCAACGGAGGGATAACTATGGCTACACCTTC.

The chain links TRBV19 to TRBJ1-2; 7 nucleotides line up with TRBD1. Unmatched junction bases numbered 9, after V lost 7 bases and J lost 4 bases. Germline V gene data show CDR1 as LNHDA and CDR2 as SQIVND (reference sequence). The CDR3 totals 14 residues. The CDR3 DNA follows: TGTGCCAGTATTAAGGGGGCTGGGCCCTATGGCTACACCTTC. Translation: CASIKGAGPYGYTF.

This clone was detected only once. The chain couples TRBV5-4 to TRBJ2-5, with TRBD2 matching over 9 bases. The J call is uncertain, as TRBJ2-7 better fits the DNA end. This CDR3 contains 16 residues. Germline V gene sequence: CDR1 SGHNT, CDR2 YYREEE (reference sequence). DNA for the CDR3: TGTGCCAGCAGCTTTGCAGCGGGGGGTCCTACCTACGAGCAGTACTTC. The encoded protein is CASSFAAGGPTYEQYF.

The chain employs TRBV10-2 and TRBJ2-1; 9 bases fit TRBD1. The V segment lost 6 bases and the J segment 3 bases; nucleotides outside the gene matches: 6. Germline CDR1 is WSHSY and CDR2 is SAAADI. The CDR3 sequence is 15 residues long. The CDR3 DNA follows: TGCGCCAGCAGAGAGGGGACAGGGTTCTACAATGAGCAGTTCTTC. Translated: CASREGTGFYNEQFF.

This clone was seen more than once but under ten times. The V call is TRBV7-2, the J call TRBJ1-6; D is possibly TRBD1 (6 bases). V gave up 5 bases and J gave up 5 bases, with 22 bases separating them. From germline, CDR1 is SGHTA and CDR2 FQGNSA. The CDR3 runs to 18 residues. In DNA form, the CDR3 reads TGTGCCAGCAGCAAGAGGGGGAGCAGGGATTTTAATAATTCACCCCTCCACTTT. Protein: CASSKRGSRDFNNSPLHF.

The chain links TRBV19 to TRBJ2-3; no firm D call. With 9 bases removed from V and 1 base from J, the gap between germline ends came to 11 bases. Germline V gene sequence: CDR1 LNHDA, CDR2 SQIVND (reference sequence). The CDR3 is 13 residues long. The CDR3 DNA reads as TGTGCCAGCTGTAGCCTGGGCACAGATACGCAGTATTTT. Encoded protein: CASCSLGTDTQYF.

This chain links TRBV28 with TRBJ2-1, with TRBD1 identical over 7 bases. CDR1 MDHEN and CDR2 SYDVKM come from the germline V gene. With V trimmed by 1 base and J by 4 bases, 13 bases remained unmatched. This CDR3 contains 18 residues. CDR3 in amino acids: CASSLLGQPYDQYNEQFF. The CDR3 bases are TGTGCCAGCAGTTTATTGGGACAGCCATACGATCAATACAATGAGCAGTTCTTC.

The chain uses TRBV6-5 and TRBJ1-3; perhaps TRBD1 as D (6 bases). The CDR3 extends over 13 amino acids. Germline CDR1 reads MNHEY; CDR2 reads SVGAGI. Trimming removed 7 bases at V and 2 bases at J, with 9 bases between. This CDR3 is CASIPGAGNTIYF. The CDR3 DNA sequence: TGTGCCAGCATACCAGGGGCTGGAAACACCATATATTTT.

This rearrangement joins TRBV27 to TRBJ2-1; 11 bases are a match to TRBD2. The V gene end was trimmed by 2 bases and the J gene end by 9 bases; junction bases not matched to a gene: 6. Germline assignment: CDR1 MNHEY and CDR2 SMNVEV (reference sequence). The CDR3 extends over 15 amino acids. The CDR3 region is CASSLTSGSLTEQFF. The CDR3 nucleotides are TGTGCCAGCAGTTTAACTAGCGGGAGCCTCACTGAGCAGTTCTTC.

The table lists this clone with a few counts. This chain joins TRBV10-2 and TRBJ2-5; 8 nucleotides align to TRBD1. This CDR3 has 15 amino acids. The trim removed 5 bases at V and 5 bases at J, leaving 10 bases unmatched. Germline CDR1 and CDR2: WSHSY and SAAADI. The CDR3 spells CASSNDRGRWETQYF. The DNA for the CDR3 is TGCGCCAGCAGTAATGACAGGGGTCGGTGGGAGACCCAGTACTTC.

V and J are TRBV23-1 and TRBJ2-1, with TRBD1 as a possible D gene (6 bases). Being an ORF, TRBV23-1 has a function that is uncertain. This CDR3 comprises 17 residues. Between the trimmed V and J ends, which lost 0 bases and 6 bases, there was a span of 18 bases. DNA for the CDR3: TGCGCCAGCAGTCAATCACCAGGGGTAGAGAAAGGCAATGAGCAGTTCTTC. Translating it yields CASSQSPGVEKGNEQFF.

This clone was detected only a few times. This chain uses TRBV5-6 with TRBJ1-2, with 7 bases fitting TRBD1. CDR1 is SGHDT, CDR2 YYEEEE, per germline. The CDR3 extends over 14 amino acids. V gave up 0 bases and J gave up 8 bases; unmatched junction bases: 7. The DNA of the CDR3 is TGTGCCAGCAGCTTGGTGAGGACAGGTCAAGGCTACACCTTC. Amino acid sequence: CASSLVRTGQGYTF.

This clone was observed a single time. The chain joins TRBV11-3 to TRBJ2-3; 13 bases are shared with TRBD2. Germline-derived CDR1 and CDR2 are SGHNT and YENEEA. V was pared by 5 bases and J by 3 bases, with 2 bases of the junction left unmatched. CDR3 length: 15 residues. The CDR3 loop reads CASSEGLAGTDTQYF. The CDR3 DNA is TGTGCCAGCAGCGAGGGACTAGCGGGAACAGATACGCAGTATTTT.

J is TRBJ1-4 and V is TRBV11-2, with D possibly TRBD1 on 5 matching bases. Trimming shortened V by 3 bases and J by 10 bases, and 24 bases separated the two germline ends. Germline CDR1 reads SGHAT; CDR2 reads FQNNGV. This CDR3 has 17 amino acids. CDR3: CASSFLFLGTPPGKLFF. CDR3 nucleotide sequence: TGTGCCAGCAGCTTCCTCTTCCTTGGGACTCCCCCGGGAAAACTGTTTTTT. Full variable domain (outside the CDR3, taken from reference TRBV11-2 and TRBJ1-4): EAGVAQSPRYKIIEKRQSVAFWCNPISGHATLYWYQQILGQGPKLLIQFQNNGVVDDSQLPKDRFSAERLKGVDSTLKIQPAKLEDSAVYLCASSFLFLGTPPGKLFFGSGTQLSVL.

This rearrangement joins TRBV9 to TRBJ2-7, with 8 bases that match TRBD1. The junction had 6 bases not matched to a gene; V was cut back by 3 bases and J by 4 bases. Per the germline V gene, CDR1 is SGDLS and CDR2 is YYNGEE. The CDR3 is 14 amino acids. The CDR3 DNA reads TGTGCCAGCAGCGAGGGGACAGGTCTATACGAGCAGTACTTC. Residues: CASSEGTGLYEQYF.

The chain joins TRBV5-1 to TRBJ1-1; D gene unclear. Trimming took 6 bases from V and 4 from J, leaving 16 bases between them. CDR1 and CDR2 from the germline V gene are SGHRS and YFSETQ. There are 14 residues in the CDR3. The CDR3 nucleotides read TGCGCCAGCATGCCCGCTGGGAGAGTCACTGAAGCTTTCTTT. It codes for CASMPAGRVTEAFF.